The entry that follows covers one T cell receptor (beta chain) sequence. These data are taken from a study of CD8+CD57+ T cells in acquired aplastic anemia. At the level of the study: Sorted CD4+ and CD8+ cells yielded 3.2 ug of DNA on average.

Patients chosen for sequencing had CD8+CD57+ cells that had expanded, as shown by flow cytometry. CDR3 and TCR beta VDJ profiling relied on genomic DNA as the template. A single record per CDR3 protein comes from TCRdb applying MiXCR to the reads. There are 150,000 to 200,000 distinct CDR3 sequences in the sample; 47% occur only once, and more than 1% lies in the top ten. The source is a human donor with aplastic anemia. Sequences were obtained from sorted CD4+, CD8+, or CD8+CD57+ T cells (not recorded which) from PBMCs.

CDR3 region: CASSLVSTVGGTIYF. DNA of the CDR3: TGTGCCAGCAGCTTAGTAAGCACAGTCGGGGGCACCATATATTTT. The chain combines TRBV11-3 with TRBJ1-3; possible D gene TRBD1, 5 bases. The germline V gene encodes CDR1 SGHNT and CDR2 YENEEA. Deletions cut 1 base from V and 9 bases from J, with 16 bases between. The CDR3 extends over 15 amino acids.